This is a list of T cell receptor beta chains from one sample in a study of T cell repertoires in cytomegalovirus infection. TCRdb re-called the reads with MiXCR, one entry per CDR3 protein. The sample lists fewer than 550,000 distinct CDR3 sequences, about 10% occurring once. The specimen sequenced was PBMCs. These TCRs come from a human donor in good health (CMV status not recorded). Some clones in this sample may be carry-over from other donors' samples. CDR3s include the opening cysteine and the closing phenylalanine or tryptophan. Some rows have no size entry. The others give once, few or many, or a class for an expanded clone.

j_call clone_size v_call cdr3_aa
TRBJ2-1 many TRBV5-1 CASSLATFNEQFF
TRBJ1-2 few TRBV9 CASSVGQAPLVSYTF
TRBJ2-7 many TRBV12-5 CASGLVPPPDEQYF
TRBJ2-1 - TRBV29-1 CSVEGRYNEQFF
TRBJ1-2 - TRBV24-1 CATSDGANYGYTF
TRBJ2-3 many TRBV28 CASNLAGTGIDKTDTQYF
TRBJ2-7 few TRBV29-1 CSVARDNYEQYF
TRBJ1-2 many TRBV20-1 CSAKQGARYGYTF
TRBJ2-7 - TRBV29-1 CSVEERAREQYF
TRBJ2-1 few TRBV3-1 CASSLVQYEQFF
TRBJ1-1 many TRBV7-9 CASSSLTGTTEAFF
TRBJ2-5 many TRBV10-3 CAIGPASGALATETQYF
TRBJ1-4 - TRBV28 CASSLKGLATNEKLFF
TRBJ2-3 many TRBV7-9 CASSPPRNSGTDTQYF
TRBJ2-3 few TRBV19 CASSESGGSTDTQYF
TRBJ2-5 few TRBV12-3/TRBV12-4 CASSFTAGRETQYF
TRBJ1-6 many TRBV11-2 CASSLGVGTDSLHF
TRBJ2-5 many TRBV28 CATELTSGRSETQYF
TRBJ2-5 once TRBV5-6 CASSAGRVETQYF
TRBJ2-2 - TRBV29-1 CSVVGTLNTGELFF
TRBJ1-1 many TRBV6-1 CASSRGGDTEAFF
TRBJ2-7 few TRBV20-1 CSAEGGGLADSYEQYF
TRBJ1-3 many TRBV6-1 CASRPTRVGNTIYF
TRBJ2-1 few TRBV6-5 CASSYLSGSNEQFF
TRBJ2-1 many TRBV9 CASSVGGTSGTNEQFF
TRBJ1-5 few TRBV27 CASSRGPYQPQHF
TRBJ1-1 many TRBV3-1 CASSQGQGNTEAFF
TRBJ1-1 - TRBV19 CASRRDRGDTEAFF
TRBJ1-1 many TRBV6-1 CASSPSFHTEAFF